The clone carrying this T cell receptor (beta chain) was counted once. As yet, its antigen is unknown. Among the donors, all were healthy bone marrow donors. In the PCR, 60 Vbeta and 13 Jbeta primers were used. Only in-frame clones appear in the TCRdb table, and some are missing; sequencing was by immunoSEQ multiplex PCR. Among around 130,000 clones, 70% to 85% were seen once, and the ten largest hold approximately 3%. The source of the sample is a study of cytomegalovirus exposure and HLA in healthy donors. General study points: Some TCR beta chains (more than 150 of them) were listed as cytomegalovirus-associated. The authors excluded some V segments, including TRBV6-2 and TRBV6-3, as indistinguishable. In an earlier analysis, in fewer than 700 donors, most V segments appeared productive either ~87% or ~30% of the time.

The CDR3 extends over 14 amino acids. Germline V CDR1 and CDR2: MDHEN, SYDVKM. The junction had 7 bases not matched to a gene; V was cut back by 7 bases and J by 3 bases. The chain is built from TRBV28 and TRBJ2-7; TRBD1 matches at 9 bases. The sequence was collected from a woman aged 18-35 years in good health and CMV-seropositive. The specimen sequenced was PBMCs. The CDR3 loop reads CASNKGQGSYEQYF. Here the CDR3 DNA reads TGTGCCAGCAACAAGGGACAGGGTAGCTACGAGCAGTACTTC.